Shown below are 25 T cell receptor beta chains from a single sample sequenced in a study of T cells in localized non-small cell lung cancer. Repertoires were generated with immunoSEQ multiplex PCR, while TCRdb's copy carries only in-frame clones and drops some. The sample records 1,200 to 1,500 clones, under 20% being singletons. Source: normal lung tissue next to the tumor, taken before any cancer treatment. These receptors were obtained from a female donor older than 55 with stage II lung adenocarcinoma.

This clone occurred a few times. The genes are TRBV11-3 and TRBJ2-1; D may match TRBD1 or TRBD2 (6 bases each). Germline V gene data show CDR1 as SGHNT and CDR2 as YENEEA. The germline V and J ends were trimmed by 7 bases and 6 bases, with 16 bases remaining between them. CDR3 size: 14 residues. This CDR3 reads CASTNPWGANEQFF. Here the CDR3 DNA reads TGTGCCAGCACTAACCCCTGGGGGGCCAATGAGCAGTTCTTC.

J is TRBJ1-3 and V is TRBV28, with TRBD1 matching over 7 bases. Germline V gene lookup returns CDR1 MDHEN and CDR2 SYDVKM. This CDR3 has 15 residues. The ends lost 7 bases at V and 4 bases at J; junction bases unmatched: 10. The CDR3 DNA sequence: TGTGCCAGCAAATCGTGGAGGGGGCTCGGAAACACCATATATTTT. It is translated as CASKSWRGLGNTIYF.

This clone turned up a few times. The V gene is TRBV11-3, the J gene TRBJ2-7; 12 nucleotides match TRBD2. The germline CDR1 and CDR2 sequences are SGHNT and YENEEA. The CDR3 consists of 14 residues. Trimming at V came to 5 bases and at J to 3 bases, leaving 2 bases not matched to a gene. DNA of the CDR3: TGTGCCAGCAGCCCGACTAGCGGGGGCTACGAGCAGTACTTC. It translates to CASSPTSGGYEQYF.

This clone was found a few times. The chain has TRBV6-8 and TRBJ1-1, with D perhaps matching TRBD1 (5 bases). The CDR3 extends over 14 amino acids. Trimming removed 2 bases at V and 5 bases at J, with 12 bases between. Looked up from germline, CDR1 is MNHGY and CDR2 is SAAAGT. CDR3 in DNA: TGTGCCAGCAGTTACATGAGGGGAGGTACTGAAGCTTTCTTT. Translated, it gives CASSYMRGGTEAFF.

Concerning this clone: The junction departs from germline at one end; a sequencing error may be responsible. CDR3 DNA sequence: TGTGCTAGCAGCCAGGGGGTGGACACTGAAGCTTTCTTT. It specifies CASSQGVDTEAFF. The chain links TRBV7-2 to TRBJ1-1, with 7 bases fitting TRBD1. Germline V gives CDR1 SGHTA, CDR2 FQGNSA. This CDR3 contains 13 residues.

The chain has TRBV10-2 and TRBJ2-3; 10 nucleotides match TRBD2. Germline V gene sequence: CDR1 WSHSY, CDR2 SAAADI. V was clipped by 3 bases and J by 5 bases; unmatched bases: 8. The CDR3 length is 16 residues. CDR3 sequence reads: CASSDPGTSAKDTQYF. In DNA form, the CDR3 reads TGCGCCAGCAGTGATCCCGGGACTAGCGCCAAAGATACGCAGTATTTT.

The gene calls are TRBV29-1 and TRBJ2-5, with D tentatively TRBD1 (5 bases). Germline V gene sequence: CDR1 SQVTM, CDR2 ANQGSEA. There are 14 residues in the CDR3. The V end was cut by 7 bases, the J end by 5 bases, with 20 bases between. CDR3 protein: CSAITGIGAETQYF. The CDR3 nucleotides are TGCAGCGCCATAACAGGAATAGGCGCGGAGACCCAGTACTTC.

This clone was seen a handful of times. This chain joins TRBV11-3 and TRBJ2-7; 8 nucleotides match TRBD1. CDR1 and CDR2 (germline): SGHNT, YENEEA. This CDR3 is 14 amino acids long. V lost 5 bases and J lost 3; bases outside the gene matches: 6. CDR3 nucleotide sequence: TGTGCCAGCAGCATAGGACAGGGCGTCTACGAGCAGTACTTC. This codes for CASSIGQGVYEQYF.

The chain carries TRBV6-8 and TRBJ1-2; D is unclear. The germline CDR1 and CDR2 sequences are MNHGY and SAAAGT. The CDR3 contains 12 residues. CDR3 DNA: TGTGCTATTCGGTCATCTAACTATGGCTACACCTTC. Its protein is CAIRSSNYGYTF.

This clone was counted once. The chain uses TRBV5-1 and TRBJ1-1; no reliable D call. CDR1 is SGHRS and CDR2 is YFSETQ in the germline V gene. V dropped 1 base and J dropped 2 bases, with 9 bases sitting between them. The CDR3 totals 14 residues. CDR3 in amino acids: CASSLLTINTEAFF. The CDR3 DNA is TGCGCCAGCAGCTTGCTAACGATAAACACTGAAGCTTTCTTT. The full variable domain, in which reference TRBV5-1 and TRBJ1-1 provide the parts outside the CDR3, is KAGVTQTPRYLIKTRGQQVTLSCSPISGHRSVSWYQQTPGQGLQFLFEYFSETQRNKGNFPGRFSGRQFSNSRSEMNVSTLELGDSALYLCASSLLTINTEAFFGQGTRLTVV.

V usage is TRBV18 and J usage is TRBJ1-2; D gene unclear. This CDR3 contains 14 residues. V was clipped by 5 bases and J by 4 bases, with 14 bases between them. Per germline, CDR1 KGHSH and CDR2 LQKENI. CDR3 amino acids: CASSFPTESYGYTF. The CDR3 DNA is TGTGCCAGCTCATTTCCCACAGAATCCTATGGCTACACCTTC.

This clone was observed a handful of times. The CDR3 region has the DNA TGTGCCAGCACCTGGACCCTAAATGAGCAGTTCTTC. It codes for CASTWTLNEQFF. The rearrangement links TRBV6-8 to TRBJ2-1; D remains unclear. The germline CDR1 and CDR2 sequences are MNHGY and SAAAGT. The CDR3 has 12 residues. Trimming cost V 7 bases and J 7 bases, with 11 bases left between them.

This clone has just a few counts. The V call is TRBV19, the J call TRBJ2-3, with D possibly being TRBD1 or TRBD2 (5 bases each). Germline V CDR1 and CDR2: LNHDA, SQIVND (reference sequence). The V gene lost 5 bases and the J gene lost 1 base, with 16 bases spanning the gap. This CDR3 region has 16 residues. CDR3 sequence: CASSPRSGRGTDTQYF. CDR3 coding DNA: TGTGCCAGTAGTCCCCGTTCGGGGCGGGGCACAGATACGCAGTATTTT.

This clone was seen a few times. The chain carries TRBV5-1 and TRBJ2-3; D is perhaps TRBD1 (6 bases). This CDR3 has 15 amino acids. Deletions cut 1 base from V and 0 bases from J, with 9 bases between. Germline V gene lookup returns CDR1 SGHRS and CDR2 YFSETQ. The CDR3 nucleotides read TGCGCCAGCAGCTTGATGGGGGCTAGCACAGATACGCAGTATTTT. It is translated as CASSLMGASTDTQYF. The whole variable domain, remainder taken from reference TRBV5-1 and TRBJ2-3, is KAGVTQTPRYLIKTRGQQVTLSCSPISGHRSVSWYQQTPGQGLQFLFEYFSETQRNKGNFPGRFSGRQFSNSRSEMNVSTLELGDSALYLCASSLMGASTDTQYFGPGTRLTVL.

The chain couples TRBV18 to TRBJ2-1; the match to TRBD2 covers 12 bases. The CDR3 consists of 18 residues. Trimming took 2 bases from V and 5 from J; bases not matched to a gene: 10. Germline CDR1 reads KGHSH; CDR2 reads LQKENI. The CDR3 DNA is TGTGCCAGCTCACCAATTAGTACTAGCGGGAGGATTGACAATGAGCAGTTCTTC. Translating it yields CASSPISTSGRIDNEQFF.

This clone was seen only a few times. V is TRBV9 and J is TRBJ1-5, with D unclear. The germline CDR1 and CDR2 sequences are SGDLS and YYNGEE. The V and J ends lost 1 base and 3 bases respectively, with 5 bases between them. The CDR3 length is 13 residues. CDR3 region: CASSVFVNQPQHF. CDR3 DNA sequence: TGTGCCAGCAGCGTATTTGTCAATCAGCCCCAGCATTTT.

The V and J genes are TRBV6-8 and TRBJ2-1; 8 bases agree with TRBD2. Trimming took 10 bases from V and 3 from J; bases not matched to a gene: 5. This CDR3 spans 13 amino acids. Germline CDR1 and CDR2: MNHGY and SAAAGT. The DNA of the CDR3 is TGTGCCACCGGGACTAGGGACTACAATGAGCAGTTCTTC. Its translation: CATGTRDYNEQFF.

A few counts support this clone. The chain employs TRBV11-3 and TRBJ1-3; unclear D gene. Germline values: CDR1 SGHNT, CDR2 YENEEA. The CDR3 length is 14 residues. V was shortened by 2 bases and J by 0 bases, with 5 bases between the two germline ends. The CDR3 region has the DNA TGTGCCAGCAGCTTAACGGACTCTGGAAACACCATATATTTT. Amino acid sequence: CASSLTDSGNTIYF. The entire variable domain, with the rest obtained from reference TRBV11-3 and TRBJ1-3, is as follows: EAGVVQSPRYKIIEKKQPVAFWCNPISGHNTLYWYLQNLGQGPELLIRYENEEAVDDSQLPKDRFSAERLKGVDSTLKIQPAELGDSAVYLCASSLTDSGNTIYFGEGSWLTVV.

This clone was counted between two and nine times. J is TRBJ2-3 and V is TRBV7-2, with D perhaps matching TRBD2 (6 bases). CDR3 size: 16 residues. V was clipped by 5 bases and J by 3 bases, with 18 bases between them. CDR1 and CDR2 (germline): SGHTA, FQGNSA. CDR3 bases: TGTGCCAGCAGCCCGGAGGGGAGAGGGCTTACAGATACGCAGTATTTT. The encoded protein is CASSPEGRGLTDTQYF.

Only a few counts were recorded for this clone. The gene calls are TRBV9 and TRBJ2-7, with 11 bases matching TRBD1. Germline V CDR1 and CDR2: SGDLS, YYNGEE. The CDR3 spans 14 residues. V dropped 5 bases and J dropped 5; count of bases not matched to a gene: 6. CDR3: CASREDRGLNEQYF. CDR3 sequence (DNA): TGTGCCAGCAGGGAGGACAGGGGGCTCAACGAGCAGTACTTC. Full variable domain (missing parts from reference TRBV9 and TRBJ2-7): DSGVTQTPKHLITATGQRVTLRCSPRSGDLSVYWYQQSLDQGLQFLIQYYNGEERAKGNILERFSAQQFPDLHSELNLSSLELGDSALYFCASREDRGLNEQYFGPGTRLTVT.

The chain joins TRBV28 to TRBJ2-7; perhaps TRBD2 as D (6 bases). The V and J ends lost 6 bases and 1 base respectively, with 16 bases between them. CDR1 MDHEN and CDR2 SYDVKM come from the germline V gene. This CDR3 comprises 15 residues. The chain's CDR3 is CASSPYSGQSYEQYF. The CDR3 DNA reads as TGTGCCAGCAGCCCTTATAGCGGCCAATCCTACGAGCAGTACTTC. Filled out from reference TRBV28 and TRBJ2-7, the complete variable domain reads DVKVTQSSRYLVKRTGEKVFLECVQDMDHENMFWYRQDPGLGLRLIYFSYDVKMKEKGDIPEGYSVSREKKERFSLILESASTNQTSMYLCASSPYSGQSYEQYFGPGTRLTVT.

This chain connects TRBV9 to TRBJ2-5; D unclear. Between the trimmed V and J ends, which lost 5 bases and 5 bases, there was a span of 16 bases. The CDR3 covers 14 residues. CDR1 SGDLS and CDR2 YYNGEE come from the germline V gene. The chain's CDR3 is CASSEGRNGETQYF. CDR3 DNA sequence: TGTGCCAGCAGTGAAGGGCGTAACGGGGAGACCCAGTACTTC.

The V call is TRBV6-8, the J call TRBJ1-5; 7 nucleotides line up with TRBD1. Germline CDR1 reads MNHGY; CDR2 reads SAAAGT. CDR3 length equals 15 residues. J lost 1 base, V lost 6 bases, and 6 bases had no gene match. The CDR3 protein is CASRSQGLSNQPQHF. CDR3 sequence (DNA): TGTGCCAGCAGATCACAGGGGTTAAGCAATCAGCCCCAGCATTTT.

This clone was counted between two and nine times. The chain employs TRBV30 and TRBJ1-2; a weak D match, TRBD1 (6 bases). CDR3 length equals 12 residues. The V and J ends lost 2 bases and 8 bases respectively, with 12 bases between them. In germline, CDR1 is GTSNPN, CDR2 SVGIG (reference sequence). The CDR3, as DNA: TGTGCCTGGAGTCGGGACACAGGCGGCTACACCTTC. As protein: CAWSRDTGGYTF. Supplemented by reference TRBV30 and TRBJ1-2, the full variable domain reads SQTIHQWPATLVQPVGSPLSLECTVEGTSNPNLYWYRQAAGRGLQLLFYSVGIGQISSEVPQNLSASRPQDRQFILSSKKLLLSDSGFYLCAWSRDTGGYTFGSGTRLTVV.

This rearrangement joins TRBV11-3 to TRBJ2-2; 11 bases fit TRBD2. J was trimmed by 5 bases and V by 6 bases; bases with no gene match: 2. CDR3 length: 14 residues. CDR1 and CDR2 (germline): SGHNT, YENEEA. CDR3 DNA sequence: TGTGCCAGCAGTCTAGCGGGAGGTACCGGGGAGCTGTTTTTT. Translating it yields CASSLAGGTGELFF.